The TCR beta chain described here comes from a study of OX40 agonist ivuxolimab in advanced cancers. On the study more broadly: Two patients with cutaneous melanoma and one with hepatocellular carcinoma, three in total, showed partial responses.

Germline V gene lookup returns CDR1 MNHNS and CDR2 SASEGT. The CDR3 has 12 amino acids. TCRdb's copy holds only in-frame clones and misses some; the assay was immunoSEQ multiplex PCR. The sample lists roughly 76,000 clones; 65% to 90% were seen once. Study results and caveats: Certain nonresponding patients likewise had low normalized T-cell clonal expansion. The CD4+ and CD8+ T cells in the blood had expanded clonally by week 6 at 0.1 to 3.0 mg/kg.

This clone was detected only a few times. What it binds is not known. The junction and the germline gene differ at one end; a read error may be behind it. The clonotype comes from an adult with an advanced solid tumor such as melanoma, head and neck, liver or kidney cancer. This chain uses TRBV6-1 with TRBJ1-1; D is possibly TRBD1 (6 bases). The sequences come from CD4+ or CD8+ T cells sorted from blood, collected in a trial of the OX40 agonist ivuxolimab. In nucleotides, the CDR3 is TGTGCCAGCAGTGACCGGGACACCGAAGCTTTCTTT. Translation gives CASSDRDTEAFF.